This paragraph reports one TCR beta chain. Its antigen is undetermined. Sequencing was performed with immunoSEQ multiplex PCR; in TCRdb, only in-frame clones are kept and a portion is missing. Of several thousand clones in the sample, over 75% were seen once. This CDR3 region has 15 residues. Germline V gives CDR1 GTSNPN, CDR2 SVGIG (reference sequence). Trimming at V came to 3 bases and at J to 5 bases, leaving 8 bases not matched to a gene. These data are taken from a study of immune evolution from preneoplasia to lung adenocarcinoma. Findings of the study overall: Later-stage lesions appeared to have more T cells, more diversity, less clonality. Top clone frequencies peaked in normal lung, apparently declining through invasive adenocarcinoma.

Resections took place in Japan or China from 2014 to 2017. Premalignant or tumor cells were enriched by macro-dissection after pathologic assessment. This clonotype was obtained from a person between 65 and 79 years old with lung adenocarcinoma. The chain employs TRBV30 and TRBJ2-7, with 12 bases identical to TRBD1. The sequencing input was FFPE atypical adenomatous hyperplasia tissue from the lung. Described subset: atypical adenomatous hyperplasia (AAH), lung preneoplasia. The CDR3, as DNA: TGTGCCTGGAGCCTGCCGGGACAGGGGGCCAACGAGCAGTACTTC. It is translated as CAWSLPGQGANEQYF. The whole variable domain, remainder taken from reference TRBV30 and TRBJ2-7, is SQTIHQWPATLVQPVGSPLSLECTVEGTSNPNLYWYRQAAGRGLQLLFYSVGIGQISSEVPQNLSASRPQDRQFILSSKKLLLSDSGFYLCAWSLPGQGANEQYFGPGTRLTVT.